The clone carrying this TCR beta chain was counted ten times or more. Its specificity is not known. This sample was included in a study of neurological immune-mediated disorders. Findings and caveats of the study: Repertoires from 18 of 34 multiple sclerosis patients grouped phylogenetically into a related-CDR3 cluster, suggesting a possible signature.

The CDR3 length is 14 residues. V shed 6 bases, J shed 2 bases, and the junction held 3 bases outside the gene matches. Per the germline V gene, CDR1 is SNHLY and CDR2 is FYNNEI. TCRdb called the 5' RACE reads again in MiXCR, with one record for every CDR3 protein. The table includes tens of thousands of distinct CDR3 sequences, 4% detected once. The V gene is TRBV2, the J gene TRBJ1-3, with 8 bases lining up with TRBD1. Sequenced material: CD4+ T cells from blood. This clonotype originated in a woman in her thirties or forties with multiple sclerosis. DNA for the CDR3: TGTGCCAGCAGCGAACAGGGGGCTGGAAACACCATATATTTT. Residues: CASSEQGAGNTIYF.